Sequencing of this TCR beta chain was carried out in a study of response to subunit inactivated influenza vaccine. The V and J ends lost 2 bases and 4 bases, in that order; junction bases with no gene match: 4. From germline, CDR1 is SGHRS and CDR2 YFSETQ. The CDR3 spans 14 residues. Using its own MiXCR run on the RT-PCR reads, TCRdb lists one record per CDR3 protein. Among approximately 310,000 distinct CDR3 sequences, 21% were seen once, and the ten largest hold 10%. In regard to this clonotype: As yet, its antigen is unknown.

Study-level points and caveats: Few additional T cells are recruited per seasonal influenza vaccination, authors suggested.

Sequencing was performed on PBMCs from blood, taken about 20 months after vaccination. The chain has TRBV5-1 and TRBJ1-2, with 8 nucleotides matching TRBD1. The TCR originated in a man between 50 and 75 years old who received an inactivated influenza vaccine. The CDR3 protein is CASSLGQGFYGYTF. Written as DNA, the CDR3 is TGCGCCAGCAGCTTAGGACAGGGCTTCTATGGCTACACCTTC.